A single sample is the source of the 16 T cell receptor beta chains below, sequenced in a study of T cell responses to AZD1222 COVID-19 vaccine. Produced via immunoSEQ multiplex PCR; TCRdb's table is partial and in-frame only. Among fewer than 75,000 clones listed, roughly 87% were seen once. The source material was peripheral blood, sampled on day 0 of AZD1222 vaccination. These TCRs come from an adult in good health.

The chain couples TRBV9 to TRBJ1-3; D gene uncertain. CDR3 size: 12 residues. V shed 4 bases and J shed 0 bases, with 2 bases lying between them. CDR1 and CDR2 from the germline V gene are SGDLS and YYNGEE. Here the CDR3 DNA reads TGTGCCAGCAGCCCCTCTGGAAACACCATATATTTT. As protein: CASSPSGNTIYF.

The V call is TRBV13, the J call TRBJ1-2, with 9 nucleotides matching TRBD1. Trimming cost V 5 bases and J 5 bases; bases outside gene matches: 9. In germline, CDR1 is PRHDT, CDR2 FYEKMQ (reference sequence). CDR3 length: 15 amino acids. Written as DNA, the CDR3 is TGTGCCAGCAGCCGAAACACAGGGGGCTTGTATGGCTACACCTTC. Its protein product is CASSRNTGGLYGYTF.

The rearrangement links TRBV28 to TRBJ2-2; TRBD1 agrees at 7 bases. With 5 bases clipped from V and 7 bases from J, the junction kept 7 bases outside the gene matches. This CDR3 spans 14 amino acids. Looked up from germline, CDR1 is MDHEN and CDR2 is SYDVKM. CDR3 residues: CASSRTGDVGELFF. CDR3 coding DNA: TGTGCCAGCAGTCGTACAGGGGACGTCGGGGAGCTGTTTTTT. The full variable domain, rest sourced from reference TRBV28 and TRBJ2-2, is DVKVTQSSRYLVKRTGEKVFLECVQDMDHENMFWYRQDPGLGLRLIYFSYDVKMKEKGDIPEGYSVSREKKERFSLILESASTNQTSMYLCASSRTGDVGELFFGEGSRLTVL.

The gene calls are TRBV5-1 and TRBJ1-5; D remains unclear. V lost 5 bases, J lost 8 bases, and 20 bases lay in between. The CDR3 contains 15 residues. Germline assignment: CDR1 SGHRS and CDR2 YFSETQ. CDR3 DNA: TGCGCCAGCAGGGTGGGCAGCCTAGGTCGAGAGCCCCAGCATTTT. The encoded protein is CASRVGSLGREPQHF.

The rearrangement uses TRBV3-1 (or the pseudogene TRBV3-2) and TRBJ2-1, with 14 bases aligning to TRBD2. In germline, CDR1 is LGHDT, CDR2 YNNKEL (reference sequence). V was clipped by 2 bases and J by 8 bases; unmatched bases: 14. The CDR3 runs 19 residues. For the CDR3, the DNA is TGTGCCAGCAGCCAACCTGGGCCTGGACTAGCGGGGGGAGTTGATGAGCAGTTCTTC. It is translated as CASSQPGPGLAGGVDEQFF.

The genes are TRBV6-5 and TRBJ2-3; 10 bases are shared with TRBD2. The junction had 4 bases not matched to a gene; V was cut back by 6 bases and J by 4 bases. Germline V gene data show CDR1 as MNHEY and CDR2 as SVGAGI. The CDR3 has 14 amino acids. The CDR3 sequence is CASRERGGPDTQYF. CDR3 sequence (DNA): TGTGCCAGCAGGGAGCGGGGGGGCCCAGATACGCAGTATTTT.

The V call is TRBV19, the J call TRBJ1-2; tentatively, D is TRBD1 (5 bases). The CDR3 has 15 amino acids. Per the germline V gene, CDR1 is LNHDA and CDR2 is SQIVND (reference sequence). V lost 3 bases to trimming and J lost 4 bases, with 15 bases between them. CDR3 protein: CASSISKGALYGYTF. CDR3 nucleotide sequence: TGTGCCAGTAGTATTTCAAAAGGGGCCCTCTATGGCTACACCTTC.

The V and J genes are TRBV19 and TRBJ1-2; 8 bases map to TRBD1. V shed 5 bases, J shed 4 bases, and the junction held 18 bases outside the gene matches. CDR1 is LNHDA and CDR2 is SQIVND in the germline V gene (reference sequence). The length of the CDR3 is 18 residues. The DNA of the CDR3 is TGTGCCAGTAGTCGCGGCGAGCCCGGACAGGGAGGAACCTATGGCTACACCTTC. Translated, it gives CASSRGEPGQGGTYGYTF.

This sequence joins TRBV9 and TRBJ2-2; 7 positions match TRBD1. The CDR3 covers 14 residues. Germline V gene data show CDR1 as SGDLS and CDR2 as YYNGEE. V lost 4 bases, J lost 7 bases, and 7 bases stayed unmatched. CDR3 amino acids: CASSPGTVVGELFF. CDR3 nucleotides: TGTGCCAGCAGCCCGGGGACAGTAGTCGGGGAGCTGTTTTTT.

The chain has TRBV7-2 and TRBJ1-4; unclear D gene. Germline CDR1 is SGHTA and CDR2 is FQGNSA. With 5 bases removed from V and 4 bases from J, the gap between germline ends came to 14 bases. This CDR3 comprises 15 residues. This CDR3 reads CASSQAGIFNEKLFF. CDR3 nucleotides: TGTGCCAGCAGCCAAGCGGGGATCTTTAATGAAAAACTGTTTTTT.

This clone appeared a few times. V gene TRBV19 combines with J gene TRBJ1-4; D remains unclear. V was cut by 7 bases and J by 5 bases, with 5 bases left in between. The CDR3 contains 11 residues. Germline CDR1 and CDR2: LNHDA and SQIVND (reference sequence). The chain's CDR3 is CASTFNEKLFF. Here the CDR3 DNA reads TGTGCCAGTACCTTCAATGAAAAACTGTTTTTT.

V is TRBV11-2 and J is TRBJ2-2; D remains unclear. V was trimmed by 1 base and J by 7 bases, leaving 10 bases between them. The germline gives CDR1 SGHAT, CDR2 FQNNGV. The CDR3 has 14 residues. In DNA, the CDR3 is TGTGCCAGCAGCTTAGTCGCTAAAAGCGGGGAGCTGTTTTTT. Its protein product is CASSLVAKSGELFF.

Only one count was recorded for this clone. The V and J genes are TRBV30 and TRBJ1-2; perhaps TRBD1 as D (6 bases). The germline gives CDR1 GTSNPN, CDR2 SVGIG (reference sequence). This CDR3 contains 14 residues. Trimming pared 1 base from V and 2 bases from J, leaving 11 bases between. CDR3 sequence (DNA): TGTGCCTGGAGTGACGACAGGAGCAACTATGGCTACACCTTC. It specifies CAWSDDRSNYGYTF. The variable domain in full, with the rest retrieved from reference TRBV30 and TRBJ1-2, is SQTIHQWPATLVQPVGSPLSLECTVEGTSNPNLYWYRQAAGRGLQLLFYSVGIGQISSEVPQNLSASRPQDRQFILSSKKLLLSDSGFYLCAWSDDRSNYGYTFGSGTRLTVV.

The chain has TRBV29-1 and TRBJ1-1; unclear D gene. Trimming took 4 bases from V and 0 from J, leaving 9 bases between them. The CDR3 totals 13 residues. Germline CDR1 is SQVTM and CDR2 is ANQGSEA. CDR3 nucleotide sequence: TGCAGCGTTGGAGGGTGGTTGAACACTGAAGCTTTCTTT. Encoded protein: CSVGGWLNTEAFF.

The V and J genes are TRBV4-2 and TRBJ2-5, with D possibly TRBD1 on 6 matching bases. V gave up 2 bases and J gave up 1 base, with 11 bases separating them. Germline V gene data show CDR1 as LGHNA and CDR2 as YNFKEQ. CDR3 length equals 15 residues. CDR3 DNA: TGTGCCAGCAGCCAAACCGGACAGTTCCAAGAGACCCAGTACTTC. Its protein product is CASSQTGQFQETQYF.

Only one count was recorded for this clone. The J gene is TRBJ1-5, the V gene TRBV6-1; weak D call: TRBD1 (6 bases). The CDR3 has 15 amino acids. The V gene's germline CDR1 is MNHNS and CDR2 SASEGT. V dropped 2 bases and J dropped 6 bases, with 14 bases sitting between them. CDR3 in amino acids: CASSESVTGSQPQHF. In DNA, the CDR3 is TGTGCCAGCAGTGAATCGGTTACAGGGAGTCAGCCCCAGCATTTT.